This entry lists 20 T cell receptor beta chains sequenced from one sample in a study of PD-L1 blockade in urothelial cancer. Profiled with immunoSEQ multiplex PCR; TCRdb holds only in-frame clones, not every one. This table has 72,000 or so clones, more than 75% appearing once. This sample's time point: pretreatment peripheral blood. The material was PBMCs, obtained around atezolizumab (anti-PD-L1) treatment. The receptors were sampled from a man between 60 and 75 years old with urothelial cancer.

The chain has TRBV7-6 and TRBJ2-3; perhaps TRBD1 as D (5 bases). The CDR3 has 14 residues. Between the trimmed V and J ends, which lost 2 bases and 2 bases, there was a span of 8 bases. Germline V gene lookup returns CDR1 SGHVS and CDR2 FNYEAQ. In nucleotides, the CDR3 is TGTGCCAGCAGCTTAATTGGGGCCACAGATACGCAGTATTTT. This sequence encodes CASSLIGATDTQYF.

The chain uses TRBV5-1 and TRBJ2-1, with TRBD1 as a possible D gene (6 bases). The CDR3 contains 13 residues. The V gene lost 6 bases and the J gene lost 4 bases, with 11 bases spanning the gap. Germline CDR1 and CDR2: SGHRS and YFSETQ. CDR3 sequence (DNA): TGCGCCAGCAAACAGGGTGGGTACAATGAGCAGTTCTTC. It yields the protein CASKQGGYNEQFF.

This clone was found a few times. The chain recombines TRBV25-1 with TRBJ1-1, with 9 positions matching TRBD1. V dropped 6 bases and J dropped 0; count of bases not matched to a gene: 2. The germline CDR1 and CDR2 sequences are MGHDK and SYGVNS. This CDR3 is 14 amino acids long. The CDR3: CASRGTGMNTEAFF. The DNA for the CDR3 is TGTGCCAGCAGGGGGACAGGGATGAACACTGAAGCTTTCTTT.

CDR3: CASSPSRGTRSYEQYF. CDR3 sequence (DNA): TGTGCCAGCTCACCGAGCCGGGGAACGAGGTCCTACGAGCAGTACTTC. The chain has TRBV18 and TRBJ2-5; TRBD2 might be the D (5 bases). Matching the DNA end better, TRBJ2-7 makes the J call doubtful. The CDR3 runs to 16 residues. Germline V CDR1 and CDR2: KGHSH, LQKENI.

The CDR3 DNA sequence: TGTGCCAGCAGTGATTACCTTAGCGGGGGCCGCACCGGGGAGCTGTTTTTT. Its protein product is CASSDYLSGGRTGELFF. The J gene is TRBJ2-2, the V gene TRBV6-1, with TRBD2 matching over 9 bases. Germline V CDR1 and CDR2: MNHNS, SASEGT. Trimming removed 3 bases from V and 4 bases from J; junction bases left unmatched: 9. The CDR3 spans 17 residues.

This clone was seen more than once but under ten times. The gene calls are TRBV7-3 and TRBJ1-1; D is perhaps TRBD1 (5 bases). The CDR3 has 13 residues. Germline CDR1 and CDR2: SGHTA and FQGTGA. Trimming took off 8 bases at V and 0 bases at J, with 10 bases between the two ends. The CDR3 spells CASGIRVNTEAFF. As DNA, the CDR3 is TGTGCCAGCGGTATCAGGGTGAACACTGAAGCTTTCTTT.

The CDR3 protein is CASSHTNTEAFF. The DNA for the CDR3 is TGTGCCAGCAGCCACACGAACACTGAAGCTTTCTTT. The V call is TRBV11-3, the J call TRBJ1-1; D remains ambiguous. Trimming stripped 5 bases from V and 1 base from J, with 5 bases between. The germline V gene has CDR1 SGHNT and CDR2 YENEEA. This CDR3 is 12 amino acids long.

The chain links TRBV10-3 to TRBJ2-3; 14 bases are shared with TRBD2. This CDR3 contains 18 residues. Germline-derived CDR1 and CDR2 are ENHRY and SYGVKD. Germline trimming cut 3 bases from V and 3 bases from J; bases unmatched to any gene: 8. CDR3 sequence (DNA): TGTGCCATCAGTGACCCGGGACTAGCGGGGGCAGGAACAGATACGCAGTATTTT. It encodes CAISDPGLAGAGTDTQYF.

Concerning this clone itself: The junction shows a germline mismatch at one end, possibly a read error. The rearrangement links TRBV7-3 to TRBJ1-1; D is unresolved. The CDR3 extends over 14 amino acids. Germline V lookup: CDR1 SGHTA, CDR2 FQGTGA. The CDR3 here is CASSLKRRGAEAFF. The CDR3, as DNA: TGTGCCAGCAGTTTAAAACGGCGCGGGGCTGAAGCTTTCTTT.

V usage is TRBV5-6 and J usage is TRBJ1-1, with D possibly being TRBD1 (6 bases). CDR3 length: 16 residues. CDR1 and CDR2 (germline): SGHDT, YYEEEE. V was clipped by 4 bases and J by 5 bases, with 21 bases between them. The CDR3 bases are TGTGCCAGCAGCCCGGGACACGGAGTAGGGAGTACTGAAGCTTTCTTT. This translates into CASSPGHGVGSTEAFF.

The rearrangement joins TRBV7-2 to TRBJ1-1; D call uncertain. Trimming took off 0 bases at V and 11 bases at J, with 10 bases between the two ends. Germline V lookup: CDR1 SGHTA, CDR2 FQGNSA. This CDR3 has 12 residues. The CDR3 region has the DNA TGTGCCAGCAGCTTAGCCTTGGGCGGGGCTTTCTTT. The encoded protein is CASSLALGGAFF.

V and J are TRBV29-1 and TRBJ2-5; D call uncertain. The germline V gene has CDR1 SQVTM and CDR2 ANQGSEA. Trimming removed 1 base at V and 2 bases at J, with 5 bases between. CDR3 size: 12 residues. As DNA, the CDR3 is TGCAGCGTTGAAGTCAGACAAGAGACCCAGTACTTC. Translated, it gives CSVEVRQETQYF.

The chain recombines TRBV19 with TRBJ2-1; D is perhaps TRBD2 (6 bases). The CDR3 totals 16 residues. V was trimmed by 6 bases and J by 6 bases, leaving 21 bases between them. Germline CDR1 reads LNHDA; CDR2 reads SQIVND (reference sequence). In nucleotides, the CDR3 is TGTGCCAGTAGGGAGCAGTGGGGGGTTGCAGGCAATGAGCAGTTCTTC. Translated, it gives CASREQWGVAGNEQFF.

The rearrangement links TRBV5-6 to TRBJ1-4, with unresolved D. The CDR3 length is 12 residues. The V and J ends lost 2 bases and 11 bases respectively, with 10 bases between them. CDR1 and CDR2 from the germline V gene are SGHDT and YYEEEE. The CDR3 DNA reads TGTGCCAGCAGCTTTGAGCACAGCAAACTGTTTTTT. Its translation is CASSFEHSKLFF.

V and J are TRBV23-1 and TRBJ2-5, with D possibly TRBD2 on 6 matching bases. TRBV23-1 is known as an ORF, though its function is uncertain. Trimming took 3 bases from V and 5 from J, leaving 16 bases between them. CDR3 length: 15 residues. Written as DNA, the CDR3 is TGCGCCAGCAGTCATTCCGGGAGCGAGGGGGAGACCCAGTACTTC. This gives the protein CASSHSGSEGETQYF.

The chain uses TRBV5-1 and TRBJ2-3; TRBD2 might be the D (6 bases). With 4 bases removed from V and 4 bases from J, the gap between germline ends came to 16 bases. The CDR3 loop spans 15 amino acids. The germline V gene has CDR1 SGHRS and CDR2 YFSETQ. The CDR3 loop is CASSPLGGLADTQYF. DNA of the CDR3: TGCGCCAGCAGCCCCCTGGGGGGTTTGGCAGATACGCAGTATTTT.

This clone occurred once. The chain couples TRBV14 to TRBJ2-5, with 10 bases matching TRBD2. Germline V gene lookup returns CDR1 SGHDN and CDR2 FVKESK. The V and J ends lost 1 base and 2 bases, in that order; junction bases with no gene match: 10. The CDR3 extends over 18 amino acids. CDR3 nucleotide sequence: TGTGCCAGCAGCCAAGTAGGCGAACTAGCGGGGACACAAGAGACCCAGTACTTC. Its translation: CASSQVGELAGTQETQYF.

CDR3 sequence (DNA): TGTGCCAGCAGCCAAGATTGGCAGTACGAGCAGTACTTC. As protein: CASSQDWQYEQYF. The J gene is TRBJ2-7, the V gene TRBV14; D gene unclear. The CDR3 loop spans 13 amino acids. Per the germline V gene, CDR1 is SGHDN and CDR2 is FVKESK. V was pared by 0 bases and J by 4 bases, with 7 bases between.

The chain combines TRBV18 with TRBJ2-7, with unresolved D. V gave up 2 bases and J gave up 4 bases, with 9 bases separating them. CDR3 length: 13 amino acids. Germline-derived CDR1 and CDR2 are KGHSH and LQKENI. The CDR3 nucleotides are TGTGCCAGCTCACCAAGTCGCGATTACGAGCAGTACTTC. Encoded protein: CASSPSRDYEQYF. Drawing the rest from reference TRBV18 and TRBJ2-7, the complete variable domain is NAGVMQNPRHLVRRRGQEARLRCSPMKGHSHVYWYRQLPEEGLKFMVYLQKENIIDESGMPKERFSAEFPKEGPSILRIQQVVRGDSAAYFCASSPSRDYEQYFGPGTRLTVT.

V usage is TRBV19 and J usage is TRBJ1-1, with 10 bases lining up with TRBD1. Unmatched junction bases numbered 2, after V lost 8 bases and J lost 5 bases. Germline assignment: CDR1 LNHDA and CDR2 SQIVND (reference sequence). This CDR3 has 12 residues. The CDR3 DNA follows: TGTGCCAGTGACAGGGGGCGGACTGAAGCTTTCTTT. The encoded protein is CASDRGRTEAFF.